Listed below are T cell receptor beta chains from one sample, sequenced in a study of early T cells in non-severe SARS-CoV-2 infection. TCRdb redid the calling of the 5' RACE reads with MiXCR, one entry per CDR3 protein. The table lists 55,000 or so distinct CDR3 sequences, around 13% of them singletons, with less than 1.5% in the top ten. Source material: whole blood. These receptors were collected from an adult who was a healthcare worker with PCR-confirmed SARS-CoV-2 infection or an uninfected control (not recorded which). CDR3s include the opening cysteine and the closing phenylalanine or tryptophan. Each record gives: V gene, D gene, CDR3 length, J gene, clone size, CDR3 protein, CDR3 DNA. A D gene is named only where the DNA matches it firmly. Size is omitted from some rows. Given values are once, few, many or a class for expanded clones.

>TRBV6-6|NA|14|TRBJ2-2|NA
CASSSHGFTGELFF
TGTGCCAGCAGTTCCCACGGCTTCACCGGGGAGCTGTTTTTT
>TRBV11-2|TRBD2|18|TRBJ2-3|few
CASSPGRGGFPSTDTQYF
TGTGCCAGCAGCCCCGGGCGGGGGGGTTTTCCTAGCACAGATACGCAGTATTTT
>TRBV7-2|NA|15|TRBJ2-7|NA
CASSLFKNIGSRQYF
TGTGCCAGCAGCTTATTCAAAAACATCGGTTCCCGGCAGTACTTC
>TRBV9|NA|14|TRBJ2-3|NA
CASSVVAGTDTQYF
TGTGCCAGCAGCGTAGTAGCGGGCACAGATACGCAGTATTTT
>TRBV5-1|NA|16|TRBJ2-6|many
CASSLDSSLGANVLTF
TGCGCCAGCAGCTTGGATTCATCCCTGGGGGCCAACGTCCTGACTTTC
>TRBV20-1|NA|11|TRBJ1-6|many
CRTHSYSPLHF
TGCAGGACCCACAGTTATTCACCCCTCCACTTT
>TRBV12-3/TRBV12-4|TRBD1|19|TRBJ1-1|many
CASSSGPGTGAEGNTEAFF
TGTGCCAGCAGTTCCGGCCCCGGGACAGGGGCGGAGGGGAACACTGAAGCTTTCTTT
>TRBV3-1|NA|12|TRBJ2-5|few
CASRGEQETQYF
TGTGCCAGCCGAGGGGAACAAGAGACCCAGTACTTC
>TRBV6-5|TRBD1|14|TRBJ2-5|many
CASRPDRGLGTQYF
TGTGCCAGCAGACCTGACAGGGGGCTTGGGACCCAGTACTTC
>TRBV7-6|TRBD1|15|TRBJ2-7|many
CASSARDRILHEQYF
TGTGCCAGCAGCGCACGGGACAGGATCCTCCACGAGCAGTACTTC
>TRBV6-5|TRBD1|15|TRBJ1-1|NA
CASRGAGQGPTGAFF
TGTGCCAGCAGGGGCGCGGGACAGGGGCCTACTGGGGCTTTCTTT
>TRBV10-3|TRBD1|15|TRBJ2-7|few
CAISGFDRGSYEQYF
TGTGCCATCAGTGGCTTTGACAGGGGCTCCTACGAGCAGTACTTC
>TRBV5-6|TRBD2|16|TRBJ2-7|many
CASSLASGGRSYEQYF
TGTGCCAGCAGCTTGGCTAGCGGGGGTCGTTCCTACGAGCAGTACTTC
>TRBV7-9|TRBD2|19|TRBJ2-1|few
CASSQYPNPSGVSYNEQFF
TGTGCCAGCAGCCAATACCCTAATCCTAGCGGGGTGTCCTACAATGAGCAGTTCTTC
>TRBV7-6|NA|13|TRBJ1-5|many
CASSLAGDQPQHF
TGTGCCAGCAGCTTAGCGGGGGACCAGCCCCAGCATTTT